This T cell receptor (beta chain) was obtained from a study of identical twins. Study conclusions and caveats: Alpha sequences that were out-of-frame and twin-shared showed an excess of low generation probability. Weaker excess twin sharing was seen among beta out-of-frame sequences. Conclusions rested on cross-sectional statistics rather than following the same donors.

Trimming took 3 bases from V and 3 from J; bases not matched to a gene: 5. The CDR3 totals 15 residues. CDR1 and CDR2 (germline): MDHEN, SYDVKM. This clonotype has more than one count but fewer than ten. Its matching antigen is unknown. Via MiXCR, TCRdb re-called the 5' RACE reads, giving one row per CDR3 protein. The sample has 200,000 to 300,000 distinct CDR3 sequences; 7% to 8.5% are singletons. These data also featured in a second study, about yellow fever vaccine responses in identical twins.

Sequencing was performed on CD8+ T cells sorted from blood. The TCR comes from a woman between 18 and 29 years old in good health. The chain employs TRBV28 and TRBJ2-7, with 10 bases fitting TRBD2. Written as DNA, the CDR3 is TGTGCCAGCAGTTTTGGACTAGCGGAATACTACGAGCAGTACTTC. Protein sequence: CASSFGLAEYYEQYF. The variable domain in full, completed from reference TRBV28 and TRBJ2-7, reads DVKVTQSSRYLVKRTGEKVFLECVQDMDHENMFWYRQDPGLGLRLIYFSYDVKMKEKGDIPEGYSVSREKKERFSLILESASTNQTSMYLCASSFGLAEYYEQYFGPGTRLTVT.